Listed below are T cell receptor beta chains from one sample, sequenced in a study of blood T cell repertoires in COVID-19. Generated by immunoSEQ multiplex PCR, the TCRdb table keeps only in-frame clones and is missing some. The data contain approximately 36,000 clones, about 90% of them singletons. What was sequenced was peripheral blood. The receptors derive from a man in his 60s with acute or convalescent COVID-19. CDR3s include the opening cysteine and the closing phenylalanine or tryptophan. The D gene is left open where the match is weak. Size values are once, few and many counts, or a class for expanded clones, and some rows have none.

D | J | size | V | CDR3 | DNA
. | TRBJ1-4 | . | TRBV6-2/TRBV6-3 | CASSATGLKNEKLFF | TGTGCCAGCAGTGCGACAGGCCTTAAAAATGAAAAACTGTTTTTT
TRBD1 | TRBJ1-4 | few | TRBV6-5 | CASTPGQENEKLFF | TGTGCCAGCACCCCGGGACAGGAAAATGAAAAACTGTTTTTT
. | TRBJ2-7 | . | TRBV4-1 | CASSRFTGNRRVRQGDYEQYF | TGCGCCAGCAGCCGCTTTACCGGAAACCGACGGGTTAGGCAGGGCGACTACGAGCAGTACTTC
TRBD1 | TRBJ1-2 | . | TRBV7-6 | CASSPTRDREIYGYTF | TGTGCCAGCAGCCCTACTCGGGACAGGGAGATTTATGGCTACACCTTC
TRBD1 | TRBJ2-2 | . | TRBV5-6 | CASSRDRGRTGELFF | TGTGCCAGCAGCCGGGACAGGGGGCGGACCGGGGAGCTGTTTTTT
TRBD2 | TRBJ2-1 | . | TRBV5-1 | CASSAEGLARPDEQFF | TGCGCCAGCAGCGCCGAGGGACTAGCTCGGCCTGATGAGCAGTTCTTC
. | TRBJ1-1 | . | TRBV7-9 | CASSLVGGENPFF | TGTGCCAGCAGCTTAGTGGGTGGAGAGAATCCTTTCTTT
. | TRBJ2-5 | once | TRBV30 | CAWSDSGRETQYF | TGTGCCTGGAGTGATTCGGGTCGGGAGACCCAGTACTTC
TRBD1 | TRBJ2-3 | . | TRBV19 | CASSIAGQGADTQYF | TGTGCCAGTAGTATTGCGGGACAGGGGGCAGATACGCAGTATTTT
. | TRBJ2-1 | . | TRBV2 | CASSPLQEQFF | TGTGCCAGCAGTCCCCTCCAGGAGCAGTTCTTC
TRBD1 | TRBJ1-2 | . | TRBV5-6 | CASSFGSRGVDGYTF | TGTGCCAGCAGCTTCGGATCCAGGGGGGTTGATGGCTACACCTTC
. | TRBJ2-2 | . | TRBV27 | CASSPALGGLVGELFF | TGTGCCAGCAGTCCGGCCCTCGGGGGGCTGGTCGGGGAGCTGTTTTTT
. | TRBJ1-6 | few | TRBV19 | CASSMKIGQGGSPLHF | TGTGCCAGTAGTATGAAAATCGGTCAGGGCGGCTCACCCCTCCACTTT
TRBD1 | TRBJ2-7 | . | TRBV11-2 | CASRASGTGSYEQYF | TGTGCCAGCAGAGCTAGTGGGACAGGGTCTTACGAGCAGTACTTC
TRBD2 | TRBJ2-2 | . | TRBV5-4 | CASSLASGRTGELFF | TGTGCCAGCAGCTTGGCGAGCGGGAGGACCGGGGAGCTGTTTTTT
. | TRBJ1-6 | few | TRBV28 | CASSWEGRNSPLHF | TGTGCCAGCAGTTGGGAGGGGCGTAATTCACCCCTCCACTTT
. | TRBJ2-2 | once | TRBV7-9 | CASSLVPGTGELFF | TGTGCCAGCAGCTTAGTCCCGGGCACCGGGGAGCTGTTTTTT
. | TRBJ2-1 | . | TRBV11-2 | CASSLGSSYNEQFF | TGTGCCAGCAGCTTAGGCAGCTCCTACAATGAGCAGTTCTTC
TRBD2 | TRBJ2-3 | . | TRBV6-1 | CASSERAAGGPDTQYF | TGTGCCAGCAGTGAAAGGGCGGCGGGAGGCCCAGATACGCAGTATTTT
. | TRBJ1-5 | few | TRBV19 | CASSIRGGLQPQHF | TGTGCCAGTAGTATAAGGGGGGGCCTACAGCCCCAGCATTTT
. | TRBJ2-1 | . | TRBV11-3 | CASSFTRDNEQFF | TGTGCCAGCAGCTTTACACGGGACAATGAGCAGTTCTTC
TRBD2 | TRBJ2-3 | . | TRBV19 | CASSIGLAGVDTQYF | TGTGCCAGTAGTATTGGCCTAGCGGGAGTAGATACGCAGTATTTT
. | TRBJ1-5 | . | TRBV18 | CASSTMGAGQPQHF | TGTGCCAGCTCAACCATGGGGGCCGGTCAGCCCCAGCATTTT
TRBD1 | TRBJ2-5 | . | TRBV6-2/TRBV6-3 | CASSYGTGQVYVRETQYF | TGTGCCAGCAGTTACGGCACGGGACAGGTCTATGTAAGAGAGACCCAGTACTTC
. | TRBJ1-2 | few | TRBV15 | CATSTRVTGDGYTF | TGTGCCACCAGCACCAGGGTGACGGGTGATGGCTACACCTTC
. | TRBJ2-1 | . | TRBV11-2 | CASSLRVSGGVNEQFF | TGTGCCAGCAGCTTAAGAGTTAGCGGAGGGGTCAATGAGCAGTTCTTC
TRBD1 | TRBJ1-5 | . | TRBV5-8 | CASSLTGGGNQPQHF | TGTGCCAGCAGCTTGACAGGGGGCGGCAATCAGCCCCAGCATTTT
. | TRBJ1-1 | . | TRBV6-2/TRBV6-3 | CASSPADRYVNTEAFF | TGTGCCAGCAGTCCGGCTGACAGATACGTTAACACTGAAGCTTTCTTT
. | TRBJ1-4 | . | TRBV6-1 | CASSWVRGTNEKLFF | TGTGCCAGCAGTTGGGTTCGGGGGACTAATGAAAAACTGTTTTTT
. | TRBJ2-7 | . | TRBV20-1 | CSASQGLLRYF | TGCAGTGCATCGCAGGGACTCCTGCGGTACTTC
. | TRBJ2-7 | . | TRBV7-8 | CASSFSGKKVQYF | TGTGCCAGCAGCTTCTCAGGGAAAAAGGTGCAGTACTTC
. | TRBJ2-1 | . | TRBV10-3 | CAISEPRVYNEQFF | TGTGCCATCAGTGAGCCCAGGGTCTACAATGAGCAGTTCTTC
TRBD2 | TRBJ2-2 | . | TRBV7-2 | CASRGTTSGTGELFF | TGTGCCAGCAGAGGGACGACTAGCGGCACCGGGGAGCTGTTTTTT
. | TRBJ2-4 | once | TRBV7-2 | CASSPSRELAKNIQYF | TGTGCCAGCAGCCCCAGCAGGGAACTAGCCAAAAACATTCAGTACTTC
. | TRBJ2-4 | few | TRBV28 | CASSSLFLAKNIQYF | TGTGCCAGCAGTTCCCTGTTCTTAGCCAAAAACATTCAGTACTTC
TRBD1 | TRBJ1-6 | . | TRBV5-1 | CASSFGQGHDSPLHF | TGCGCCAGCAGCTTCGGACAGGGGCATGATTCACCCCTCCACTTT
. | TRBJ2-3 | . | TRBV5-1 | CASSLDGKGADTQYF | TGCGCCAGCAGCTTGGACGGGAAGGGCGCAGATACGCAGTATTTT
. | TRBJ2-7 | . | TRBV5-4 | CASSPWATYEQYF | TGTGCCAGCAGCCCCTGGGCAACCTACGAGCAGTACTTC
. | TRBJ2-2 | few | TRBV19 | CASSIGGTSNTGELFF | TGTGCCAGTAGTATCGGTGGGACTTCGAACACCGGGGAGCTGTTTTTT
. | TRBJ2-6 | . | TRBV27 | CASSLYYRTGTGANVLTF | TGTGCCAGCAGTTTATATTATAGGACTGGAACTGGGGCCAACGTCCTGACTTTC
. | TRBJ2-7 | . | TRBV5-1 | CASSLGTTSYEQYF | TGCGCCAGCAGCTTGGGGACTACATCCTACGAGCAGTACTTC
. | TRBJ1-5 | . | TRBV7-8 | CASSLVVGLIQPQHF | TGTGCCAGCAGCTTAGTTGTCGGGTTGATTCAGCCCCAGCATTTT
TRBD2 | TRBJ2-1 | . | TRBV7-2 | CASSYSGASYNEQFF | TGTGCCAGCAGCTATAGCGGGGCCTCCTACAATGAGCAGTTCTTC
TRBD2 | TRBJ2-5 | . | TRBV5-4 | CASSLLGGGPGETQYF | TGTGCCAGCAGCTTATTGGGGGGAGGGCCGGGAGAGACCCAGTACTTC
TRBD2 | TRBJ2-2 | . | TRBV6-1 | CASSDRALATRPGELFF | TGTGCCAGCAGTGACCGGGCACTAGCGACTCGGCCCGGGGAGCTGTTTTTT
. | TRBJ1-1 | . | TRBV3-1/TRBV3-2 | CASSLTGGRYTEAFF | TGTGCCAGCAGCCTCACGGGGGGGAGGTACACTGAAGCTTTCTTT
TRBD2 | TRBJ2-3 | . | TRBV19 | CASRSTSGSVRFGDTQYF | TGTGCCAGTAGATCGACTAGCGGGAGTGTTCGGTTTGGAGATACGCAGTATTTT
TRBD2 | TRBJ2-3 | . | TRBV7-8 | CASSPRLAGGGTDTQYF | TGTGCCAGCAGCCCTCGACTAGCGGGAGGGGGTACAGATACGCAGTATTTT
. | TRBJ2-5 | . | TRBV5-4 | CASSLGAPETQYF | TGTGCCAGCAGCTTGGGGGCACCGGAGACCCAGTACTTC
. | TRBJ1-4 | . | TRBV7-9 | CASSSWQTNEKLFF | TGTGCCAGCAGTTCATGGCAGACTAATGAAAAACTGTTTTTT
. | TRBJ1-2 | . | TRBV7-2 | CASSLNSRGYGYTF | TGTGCCAGCAGCTTAAACTCCCGGGGGTATGGCTACACCTTC
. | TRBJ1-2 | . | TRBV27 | CASSPQGTRGYTF | TGTGCCAGCAGCCCGCAGGGGACGAGGGGCTACACCTTC
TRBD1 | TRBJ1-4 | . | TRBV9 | CASSRRWTGANEKLFF | TGTGCCAGCAGTCGTCGCTGGACAGGGGCCAATGAAAAACTGTTTTTT
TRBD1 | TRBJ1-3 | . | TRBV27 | CASSFSRGLGGNTIYF | TGTGCCAGCAGTTTCTCCAGGGGGCTGGGGGGAAACACCATATATTTT
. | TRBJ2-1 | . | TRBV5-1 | CASSLLAAGTYNEQFF | TGCGCCAGCAGCTTGTTGGCGGCAGGGACATACAATGAGCAGTTCTTC
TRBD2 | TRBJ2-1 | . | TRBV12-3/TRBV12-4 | CASTSGGWPVEFF | TGTGCCAGCACCTCGGGAGGATGGCCGGTGGAGTTCTTC
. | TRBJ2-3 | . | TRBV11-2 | CASSLDRYTQYF | TGTGCCAGCAGCTTAGATCGGTATACGCAGTATTTT
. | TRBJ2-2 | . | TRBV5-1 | CASSLGGAGTGELFF | TGCGCCAGCAGCCTGGGCGGGGCAGGGACCGGGGAGCTGTTTTTT
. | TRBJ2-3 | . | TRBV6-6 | CASSYSAGRGDTQYF | TGTGCCAGCAGTTACTCGGCCGGGAGAGGCGATACGCAGTATTTT
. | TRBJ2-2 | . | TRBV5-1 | CASSIPAGELFF | TGCGCCAGCAGCATCCCCGCCGGGGAGCTGTTTTTT